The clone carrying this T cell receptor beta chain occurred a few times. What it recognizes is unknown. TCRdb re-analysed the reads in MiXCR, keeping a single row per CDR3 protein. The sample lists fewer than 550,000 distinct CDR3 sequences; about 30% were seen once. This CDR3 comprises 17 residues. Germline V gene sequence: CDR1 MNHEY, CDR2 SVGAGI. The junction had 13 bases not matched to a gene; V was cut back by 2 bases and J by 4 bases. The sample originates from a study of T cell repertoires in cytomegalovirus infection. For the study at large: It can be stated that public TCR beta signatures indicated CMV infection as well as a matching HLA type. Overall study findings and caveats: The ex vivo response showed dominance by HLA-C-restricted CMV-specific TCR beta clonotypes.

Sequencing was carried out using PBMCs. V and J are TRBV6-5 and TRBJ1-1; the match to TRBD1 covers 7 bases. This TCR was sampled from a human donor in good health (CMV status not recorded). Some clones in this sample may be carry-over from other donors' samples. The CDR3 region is CASSYTRGQLRGTEAFF. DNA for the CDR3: TGTGCCAGCAGTTACACCCGGGGACAGCTCCGAGGCACTGAAGCTTTCTTT.